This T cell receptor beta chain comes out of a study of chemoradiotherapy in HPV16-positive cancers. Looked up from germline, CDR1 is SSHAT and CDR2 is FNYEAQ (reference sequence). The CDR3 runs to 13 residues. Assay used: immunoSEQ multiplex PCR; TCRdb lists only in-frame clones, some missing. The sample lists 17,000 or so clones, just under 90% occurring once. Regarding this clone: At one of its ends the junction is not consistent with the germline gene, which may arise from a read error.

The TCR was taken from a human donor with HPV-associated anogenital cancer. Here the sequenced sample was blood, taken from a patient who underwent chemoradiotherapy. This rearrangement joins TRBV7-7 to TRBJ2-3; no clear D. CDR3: CASSLDSVAKQYF. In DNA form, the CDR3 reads TGTGCTAGCAGCTTAGATTCTGTGGCTAAGCAGTATTTT.